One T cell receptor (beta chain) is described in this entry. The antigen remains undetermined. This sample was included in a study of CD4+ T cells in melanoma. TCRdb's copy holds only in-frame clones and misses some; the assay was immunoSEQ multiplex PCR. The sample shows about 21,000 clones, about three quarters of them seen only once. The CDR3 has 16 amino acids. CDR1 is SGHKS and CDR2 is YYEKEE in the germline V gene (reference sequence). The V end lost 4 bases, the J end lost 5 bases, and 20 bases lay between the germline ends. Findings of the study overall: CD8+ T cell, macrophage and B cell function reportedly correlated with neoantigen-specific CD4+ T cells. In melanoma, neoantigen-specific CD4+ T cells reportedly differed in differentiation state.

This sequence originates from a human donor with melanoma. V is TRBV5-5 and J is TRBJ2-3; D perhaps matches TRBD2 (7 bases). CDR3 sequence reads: CASSSIIRGAQDTQYF. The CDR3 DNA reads TGTGCCAGCAGCAGTATCATCCGGGGGGCGCAAGATACGCAGTATTTT.